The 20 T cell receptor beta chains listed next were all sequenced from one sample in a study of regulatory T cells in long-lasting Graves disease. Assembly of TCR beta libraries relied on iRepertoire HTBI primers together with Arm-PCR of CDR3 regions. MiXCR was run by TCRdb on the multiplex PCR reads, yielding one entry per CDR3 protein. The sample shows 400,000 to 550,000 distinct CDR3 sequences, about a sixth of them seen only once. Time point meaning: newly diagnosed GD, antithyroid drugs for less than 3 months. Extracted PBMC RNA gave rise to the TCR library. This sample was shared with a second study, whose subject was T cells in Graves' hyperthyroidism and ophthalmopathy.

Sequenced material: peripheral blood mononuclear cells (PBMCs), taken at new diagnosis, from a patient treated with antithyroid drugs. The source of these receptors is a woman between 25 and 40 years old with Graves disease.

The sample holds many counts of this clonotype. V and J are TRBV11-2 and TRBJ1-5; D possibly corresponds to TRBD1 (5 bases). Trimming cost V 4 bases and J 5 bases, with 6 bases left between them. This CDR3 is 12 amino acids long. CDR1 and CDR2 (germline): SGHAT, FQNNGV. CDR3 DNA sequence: TGTGCCAGCAGCTCGGGGGATCAGCCCCAGCATTTT. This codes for CASSSGDQPQHF.

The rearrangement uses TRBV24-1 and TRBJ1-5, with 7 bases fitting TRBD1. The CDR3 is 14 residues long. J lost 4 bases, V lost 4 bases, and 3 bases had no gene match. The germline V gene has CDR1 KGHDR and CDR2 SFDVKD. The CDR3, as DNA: TGTGCCACCAGTGAGACAGGGTTGAATCAGCCCCAGCATTTT. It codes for CATSETGLNQPQHF.

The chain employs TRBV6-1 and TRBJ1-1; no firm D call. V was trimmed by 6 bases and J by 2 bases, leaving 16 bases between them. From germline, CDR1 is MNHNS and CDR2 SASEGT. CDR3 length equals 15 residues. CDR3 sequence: CASRTGLVQNTEAFF. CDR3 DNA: TGTGCCAGCAGAACCGGACTAGTCCAAAACACTGAAGCTTTCTTT.

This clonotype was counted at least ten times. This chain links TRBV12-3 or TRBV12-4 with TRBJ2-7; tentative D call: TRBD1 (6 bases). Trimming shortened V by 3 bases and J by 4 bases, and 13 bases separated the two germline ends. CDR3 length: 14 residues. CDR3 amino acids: CASSLFDRSYEQYF. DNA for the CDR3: TGTGCCAGCAGTTTGTTTGACAGGTCTTACGAGCAGTACTTC.

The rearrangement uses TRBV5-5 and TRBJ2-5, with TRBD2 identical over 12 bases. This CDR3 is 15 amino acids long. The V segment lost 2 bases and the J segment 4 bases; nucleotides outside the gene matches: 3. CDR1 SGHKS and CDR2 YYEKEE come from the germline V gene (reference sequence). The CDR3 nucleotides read TGTGCCAGCAGCTTACCGGGACTAGCGGGAGAGACCCAGTACTTC. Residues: CASSLPGLAGETQYF.

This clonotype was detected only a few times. CDR3 in amino acids: CASSGGGFWDRPPYGYTF. The CDR3 DNA follows: TGTGCCAGCAGCGGTGGTGGCTTTTGGGACAGGCCTCCCTATGGCTACACCTTC. The V gene is TRBV7-9, the J gene TRBJ1-2, with 8 nucleotides matching TRBD1. CDR3 size: 18 residues. Per germline, CDR1 SEHNR and CDR2 FQNEAQ (reference sequence). The ends lost 5 bases at V and 4 bases at J; junction bases unmatched: 18.

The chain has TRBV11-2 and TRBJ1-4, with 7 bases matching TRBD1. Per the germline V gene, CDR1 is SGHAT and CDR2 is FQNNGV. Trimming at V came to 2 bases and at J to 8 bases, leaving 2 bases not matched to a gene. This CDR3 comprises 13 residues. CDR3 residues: CASSLTGVEKLFF. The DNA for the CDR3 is TGTGCCAGCAGCTTAACAGGGGTGGAAAAACTGTTTTTT. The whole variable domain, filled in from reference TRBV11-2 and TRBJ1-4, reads EAGVAQSPRYKIIEKRQSVAFWCNPISGHATLYWYQQILGQGPKLLIQFQNNGVVDDSQLPKDRFSAERLKGVDSTLKIQPAKLEDSAVYLCASSLTGVEKLFFGSGTQLSVL.

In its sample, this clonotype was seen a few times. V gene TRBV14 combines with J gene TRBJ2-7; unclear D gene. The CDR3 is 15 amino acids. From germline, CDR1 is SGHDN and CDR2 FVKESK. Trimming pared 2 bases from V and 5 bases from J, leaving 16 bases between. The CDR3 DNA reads TGTGCCAGCAGCCAATGGGTTGAAAGTCCTGACGAGCAGTACTTC. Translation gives CASSQWVESPDEQYF.

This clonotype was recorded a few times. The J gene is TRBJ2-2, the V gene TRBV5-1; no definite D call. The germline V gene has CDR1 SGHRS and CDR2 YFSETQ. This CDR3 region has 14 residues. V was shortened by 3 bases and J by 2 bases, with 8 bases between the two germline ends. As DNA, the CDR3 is TGCGCCAGCAGCTCATGGCTAAACACCGGGGAGCTGTTTTTT. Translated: CASSSWLNTGELFF.

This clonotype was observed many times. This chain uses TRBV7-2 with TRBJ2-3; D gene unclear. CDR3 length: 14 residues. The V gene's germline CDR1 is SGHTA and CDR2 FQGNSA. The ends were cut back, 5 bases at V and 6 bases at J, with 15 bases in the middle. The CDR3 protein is CASSIIAPRDTQYF. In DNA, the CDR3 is TGTGCCAGCAGCATAATCGCACCGCGGGATACGCAGTATTTT. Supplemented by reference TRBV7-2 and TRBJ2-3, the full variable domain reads GAGVSQSPSNKVTEKGKDVELRCDPISGHTALYWYRQSLGQGLEFLIYFQGNSAPDKSGLPSDRFSAERTGGSVSTLTIQRTQQEDSAVYLCASSIIAPRDTQYFGPGTRLTVL.

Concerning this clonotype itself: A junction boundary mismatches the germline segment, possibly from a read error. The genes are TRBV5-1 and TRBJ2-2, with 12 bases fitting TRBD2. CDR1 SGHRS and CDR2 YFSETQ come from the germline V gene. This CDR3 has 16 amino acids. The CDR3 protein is CAGSPGLAGITGELFF. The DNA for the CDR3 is TGCGCCGGCAGCCCAGGACTAGCGGGAATCACCGGGGAGCTGTTTTTT.

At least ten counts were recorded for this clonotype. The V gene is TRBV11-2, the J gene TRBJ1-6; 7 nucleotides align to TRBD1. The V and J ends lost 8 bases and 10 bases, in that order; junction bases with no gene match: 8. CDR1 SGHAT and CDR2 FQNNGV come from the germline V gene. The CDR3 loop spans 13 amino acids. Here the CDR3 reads CASGSYRGSPLHF. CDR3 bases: TGTGCCAGCGGATCGTACAGGGGATCACCCCTCCACTTT. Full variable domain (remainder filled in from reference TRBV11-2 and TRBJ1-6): EAGVAQSPRYKIIEKRQSVAFWCNPISGHATLYWYQQILGQGPKLLIQFQNNGVVDDSQLPKDRFSAERLKGVDSTLKIQPAKLEDSAVYLCASGSYRGSPLHFGNGTRLTVT.

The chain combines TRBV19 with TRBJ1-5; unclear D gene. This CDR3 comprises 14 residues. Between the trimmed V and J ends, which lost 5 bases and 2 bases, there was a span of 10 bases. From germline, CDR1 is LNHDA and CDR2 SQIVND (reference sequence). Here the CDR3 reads CASSPQKGNQPQHF. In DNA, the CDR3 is TGTGCCAGTAGTCCCCAGAAGGGCAATCAGCCCCAGCATTTT.

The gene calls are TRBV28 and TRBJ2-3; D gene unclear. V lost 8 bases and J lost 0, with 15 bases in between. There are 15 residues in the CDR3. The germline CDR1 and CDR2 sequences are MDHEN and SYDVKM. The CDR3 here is CASGSLRMSTDTQYF. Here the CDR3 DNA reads TGTGCCAGCGGGTCGCTTAGGATGAGCACAGATACGCAGTATTTT.

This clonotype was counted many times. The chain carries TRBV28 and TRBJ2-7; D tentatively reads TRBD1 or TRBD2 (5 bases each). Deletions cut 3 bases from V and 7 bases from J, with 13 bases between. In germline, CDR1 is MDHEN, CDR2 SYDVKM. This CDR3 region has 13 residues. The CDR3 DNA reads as TGTGCCAGCAGTTTGGGTTTGGGGGAAGAGCAGTACTTC. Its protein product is CASSLGLGEEQYF.

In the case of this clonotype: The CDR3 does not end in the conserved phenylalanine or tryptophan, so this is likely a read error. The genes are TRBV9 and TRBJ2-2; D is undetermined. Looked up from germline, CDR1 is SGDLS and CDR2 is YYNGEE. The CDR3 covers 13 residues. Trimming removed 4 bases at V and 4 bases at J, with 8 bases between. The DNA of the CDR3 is TGTGCCAGCAGCCCCCAGAGCACCGGGGAGCTGTTTTCT. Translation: CASSPQSTGELFS.

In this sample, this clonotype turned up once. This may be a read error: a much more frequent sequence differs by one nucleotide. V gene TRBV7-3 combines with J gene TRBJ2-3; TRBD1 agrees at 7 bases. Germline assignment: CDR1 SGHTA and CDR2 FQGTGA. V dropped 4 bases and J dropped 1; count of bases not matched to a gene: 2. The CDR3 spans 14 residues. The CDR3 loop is CASSYDRGTDTQYF. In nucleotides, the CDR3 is TGTGCCAGCAGCTACGACAGGGGCACAGATACGCAGTATTTT.

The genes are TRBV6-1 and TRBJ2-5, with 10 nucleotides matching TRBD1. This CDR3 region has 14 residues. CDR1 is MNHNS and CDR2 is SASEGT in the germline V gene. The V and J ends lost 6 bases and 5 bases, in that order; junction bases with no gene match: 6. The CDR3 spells CASRPDRGQETQYF. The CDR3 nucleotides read TGTGCCAGCAGACCTGACAGGGGGCAGGAGACCCAGTACTTC.

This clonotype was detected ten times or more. Here the CDR3 DNA reads TGTGCCAGCAGCCCTTCCCGCCCCTCCTACGAGCAGTACTTC. Amino acids: CASSPSRPSYEQYF. The rearrangement joins TRBV5-6 to TRBJ2-7; D call uncertain. The germline V gene encodes CDR1 SGHDT and CDR2 YYEEEE. The V and J ends lost 4 bases and 0 bases respectively, with 11 bases between them. The CDR3 loop spans 14 amino acids.

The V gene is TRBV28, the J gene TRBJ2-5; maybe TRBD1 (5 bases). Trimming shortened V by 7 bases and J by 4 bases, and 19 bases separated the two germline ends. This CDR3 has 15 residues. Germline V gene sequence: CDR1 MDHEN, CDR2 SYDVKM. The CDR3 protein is CASTIIRGSIETQYF. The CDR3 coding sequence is TGTGCCAGCACTATAATTAGGGGTTCTATAGAGACCCAGTACTTC.